The T cell receptor (beta chain) under discussion was sequenced for a study of CD8+ T cells in alopecia areata. Treatment noted: oral pan-JAK inhibitor, 5-10 mg twice daily. Sequencing templates came from extracted RNA that was reverse transcribed into cDNA. The table came from immunoSEQ multiplex PCR; TCRdb's copy has only in-frame clones and leaves some out. The sample lists roughly 230,000 clones, roughly two fifths occurring once. There are 13 residues in the CDR3. Per the germline V gene, CDR1 is MDHEN and CDR2 is SYDVKM. Trimming took 5 bases from V and 4 from J, leaving 10 bases between them. J is TRBJ2-3 and V is TRBV28; D ambiguous. The receptor's source is a human donor with alopecia areata. The material was CD4+ T cells sorted from blood, obtained at roughly week 36, from a patient treated with tofacitinib. CDR3 region: CASSRRTPDTQYF. The CDR3 nucleotides are TGTGCCAGCAGTCGGCGGACGCCAGATACGCAGTATTTT.